The TCR beta chain described here comes from a study of T cells in Graves' hyperthyroidism and ophthalmopathy. This clonotype was observed at least ten times. The hyperthyroidism patients had all been newly diagnosed, and their disease duration was under 2 months. Their ages ranged from 18 to 65 years. Regions amplified from RNA transcripts were the TCR beta CDR3 regions. HTBI primers were used for first-round RT-PCR of the TCR CDR3. One entry per CDR3 protein, called by TCRdb with MiXCR from the multiplex PCR reads. The sample has 750,000 to 900,000 distinct CDR3 sequences, 35% to 40% seen once. The CDR3 covers 14 residues. V gave up 4 bases and J gave up 0 bases, with 10 bases separating them. Germline V gene data show CDR1 as SGDLS and CDR2 as YYNGEE.

The receptor was derived from a man in his late teens or twenties with Graves' hyperthyroidism. The specimen was blood. V gene TRBV9 combines with J gene TRBJ1-1; tentatively, D is TRBD1 (6 bases). In DNA, the CDR3 is TGTGCCAGCAGCTTTCAGGGGATGAACACTGAAGCTTTCTTT. It encodes CASSFQGMNTEAFF.